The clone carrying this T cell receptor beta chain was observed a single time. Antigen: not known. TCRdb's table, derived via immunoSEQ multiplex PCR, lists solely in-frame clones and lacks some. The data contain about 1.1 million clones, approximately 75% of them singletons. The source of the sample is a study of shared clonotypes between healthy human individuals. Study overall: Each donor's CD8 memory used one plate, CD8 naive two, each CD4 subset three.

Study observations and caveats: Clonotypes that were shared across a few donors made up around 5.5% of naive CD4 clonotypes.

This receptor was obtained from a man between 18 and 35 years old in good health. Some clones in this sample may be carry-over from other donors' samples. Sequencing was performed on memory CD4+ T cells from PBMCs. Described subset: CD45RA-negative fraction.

CDR3 sequence reads: CASSEIGVGGYTF. CDR3 nucleotides: TGTGCCAGCAGTGAAATAGGGGTTGGAGGCTACACCTTC. This chain links TRBV2 with TRBJ1-2; TRBD1 might be the D (5 bases). Germline V gene data show CDR1 as SNHLY and CDR2 as FYNNEI. The CDR3 runs to 13 residues. V was shortened by 2 bases and J by 8 bases, with 12 bases between the two germline ends.